The present TCR beta chain was sequenced within a study of blood T cell repertoires in COVID-19. Study context: Collection of acute and convalescent COVID-19 samples took place in the United States, Italy and Spain. Sources were T cells, B-cell-depleted T cells, or PBMCs; the material itself was cDNA or gDNA.

From germline, CDR1 is KGHDR and CDR2 SFDVKD. V lost 0 bases, J lost 6 bases, and 4 bases lay in between. The CDR3 sequence is 12 residues long. Original data processing: Scientists estimated how many nucleated cells there were by amplifying reference gene primers. Here immunoSEQ multiplex PCR was the method, and the copy in TCRdb shows in-frame clones only, minus some. For V, J and clone size, that table is used; D and trimming come from the DNA. This sample has 170,000 or so clones, with 85% to 90% found just once. The TCR originated in a man aged 40-50 years with active or convalescent COVID-19. The sequencing input was peripheral blood. The J gene is TRBJ1-2, the V gene TRBV24-1, with D unresolved. CDR3 DNA sequence: TGTGCCACCAGTGATTTGTTCGATGGCTACACCTTC. This encodes CATSDLFDGYTF.